This TCR beta chain comes out of a study of T cells in Graves' hyperthyroidism and ophthalmopathy. Study findings and constraints: By a 13 V-J model, ophthalmopathy was set apart from stable hyperthyroidism.

This clonotype was seen ten or more times. The antigen is undetermined. TCR beta CDR3 regions were amplified from RNA transcripts. The HTBI primer set drove a first-round RT-PCR of the TCR CDR3. A single record per CDR3 protein comes from TCRdb applying MiXCR to the multiplex PCR reads. The data show about 290,000 distinct CDR3 sequences, with approximately 14% seen just once and about 30% held by the top ten. This CDR3 is built from 12 residues. V was pared by 6 bases and J by 4 bases, with 2 bases of the junction left unmatched. Germline V gives CDR1 SGHRS, CDR2 YFSETQ. The chain combines TRBV5-1 with TRBJ2-7, with 9 nucleotides matching TRBD1. The receptor was isolated from a woman aged 45-65 years with Graves' hyperthyroidism that later progressed to Graves' ophthalmopathy. Sequencing input: blood. In DNA, the CDR3 is TGCGCCAGCATTGGACAGGGGTACGAGCAGTACTTC. Protein product: CASIGQGYEQYF.